This T cell receptor (beta chain) was recorded in a study of blood T cell repertoires in COVID-19. Study summary: COVID-19 samples from acute and convalescent phases originated in the United States, Italy and Spain. Nucleic acid was either cDNA or gDNA, and it came from T cells, B-cell-depleted T cells, or PBMCs.

This clone was observed once. J lost 5 bases, V lost 1 base, and 16 bases had no gene match. The CDR3 length is 18 residues. Germline CDR1 SGHTA, CDR2 FQGNSA. Methods used by the authors: Amplification with reference gene primers provided the estimates of nucleated cell counts. Only in-frame clones appear in the TCRdb table, and some are missing; sequencing was by immunoSEQ multiplex PCR. V and J calls and clone size are those listed in that table; D and trimming were worked out from the DNA. The profile shows approximately 28,000 clones, around 65% of them singletons. This clonotype was sampled from a man aged 55 to 70 with active or convalescent COVID-19. J is TRBJ2-5 and V is TRBV7-2; 7 bases map to TRBD2. Sequencing was performed on peripheral blood. The DNA for the CDR3 is TGTGCCAGCAGCTTAGGTCTTTCCGGAGGACTAGTCTGGGAGACCCAGTACTTC. It specifies CASSLGLSGGLVWETQYF.